This TCR beta chain was obtained from a study of shared clonotypes between healthy human individuals. At the level of the study: The plates for each donor numbered three CD4 naive, three CD4 memory, two CD8 naive and one CD8 memory. Study observations and caveats: Sorted-subset sequencing was shown by rarefaction to be incomplete despite large depth.

Turning to this clone: Its antigen is as yet unknown.

TCRdb's copy holds only in-frame clones and misses some; the assay was immunoSEQ multiplex PCR. The sample includes under 1,900,000 clones, 98% seen only once; the top ten take approximately 0.4%. This TCR was recovered from a man aged 25 to 40 in good health. The specimen was naive CD4+ T cells sorted from blood. The subset: CD45RA+ positively selected.

CDR3 residues: CASSDGYNEQFF. DNA for the CDR3: TGTGCCAGCAGTGATGGCTACAATGAGCAGTTCTTC. The chain has TRBV6-4 and TRBJ2-1; D ambiguous. V was clipped by 3 bases and J by 3 bases, with 3 bases between them. CDR3 length: 12 residues. Germline CDR1 and CDR2: MRHNA and SNTAGT.